One and the same sample provided the 23 T cell receptor beta chains below, sequenced in a study of human T cells and chemical hapten exposure. For the library, individual cDNA molecules each received unique molecular identifiers. MiXCR, run by TCRdb on the reads, gives a single entry per CDR3 protein. The table records around 120,000 distinct CDR3 sequences, 8% to 9.5% of them present only once. Before extraction, the whole blood was not fractionated, and total RNA was taken from it. The specimen was whole blood. Receptors originate from a human donor in good health. Some clones in this sample may be carry-over from other donors' samples.

This clonotype has a handful of counts. The rearrangement uses TRBV6-2 or TRBV6-3 and TRBJ2-2; 9 bases line up with TRBD1. V shed 7 bases, J shed 2 bases, and the junction held 8 bases outside the gene matches. CDR1 and CDR2 from the germline V gene are MNHEY and SVGEGT. The CDR3 extends over 16 amino acids. The CDR3 bases are TGTGCCAGCACTCACCGGGACAGGGCTAACACCGGGGAGCTGTTTTTT. Translating gives CASTHRDRANTGELFF.

This clonotype was found a few times. The chain joins TRBV5-1 to TRBJ2-7; 8 bases are a match to TRBD2. The germline gives CDR1 SGHRS, CDR2 YFSETQ. V gave up 0 bases and J gave up 5 bases; unmatched junction bases: 4. The CDR3 runs to 14 residues. Here the CDR3 reads CASSLGRGGHEQYF. The CDR3, as DNA: TGCGCCAGCAGCTTGGGTCGGGGGGGCCACGAGCAGTACTTC.

The table lists this clonotype with a few counts. The rearrangement links TRBV6-5 to TRBJ1-6, with D possibly being TRBD1 (6 bases). Germline V gene data show CDR1 as MNHEY and CDR2 as SVGAGI. CDR3 length: 17 amino acids. V lost 7 bases to trimming and J lost 0 bases, with 16 bases between them. Here the CDR3 DNA reads TGTGCCAGCACCCCCTTACAGGGAAGCTCCTATAATTCACCCCTCCACTTT. Translated: CASTPLQGSSYNSPLHF.

In its sample, this clonotype was seen many times. CDR3 sequence (DNA): TGTGCCAGCAGACCGGGACGGATCTATGGCTACACCTTC. Amino acid sequence: CASRPGRIYGYTF. This sequence joins TRBV12-3 or TRBV12-4 and TRBJ1-2; D is perhaps TRBD1 (5 bases). The CDR3 is made up of 13 amino acids. V was shortened by 6 bases and J by 4 bases, with 12 bases between the two germline ends.

The chain recombines TRBV18 with TRBJ2-5, with D tentatively TRBD2 (6 bases). The V end lost 4 bases, the J end lost 4 bases, and 16 bases lay between the germline ends. This CDR3 has 15 residues. Per germline, CDR1 KGHSH and CDR2 LQKENI. The CDR3 sequence is CASSRPGLGGETQYF. The CDR3 region has the DNA TGTGCCAGCTCACGACCGGGACTTGGGGGAGAGACCCAGTACTTC. Full variable domain (outside the CDR3, taken from reference TRBV18 and TRBJ2-5): NAGVMQNPRHLVRRRGQEARLRCSPMKGHSHVYWYRQLPEEGLKFMVYLQKENIIDESGMPKERFSAEFPKEGPSILRIQQVVRGDSAAYFCASSRPGLGGETQYFGPGTRLLVL.

The chain is built from TRBV12-5 and TRBJ1-1, with unresolved D. Looked up from germline, CDR1 is LGHNT and CDR2 is FRNRAP. The length of the CDR3 is 13 residues. V lost 2 bases and J lost 3, with 7 bases in between. CDR3 residues: CASGLSGYTEAFF. The CDR3 region has the DNA TGTGCTAGTGGTTTGTCTGGTTACACTGAAGCTTTCTTT.

This clonotype was recorded many times. DNA of the CDR3: TGTGCCAGCAGCGTAGTTCCAGCGGGCTACAATGAGCAGTTCTTC. The encoded protein is CASSVVPAGYNEQFF. The chain employs TRBV9 and TRBJ2-1, with D perhaps matching TRBD2 (6 bases). In germline, CDR1 is SGDLS, CDR2 YYNGEE. V gave up 0 bases and J gave up 3 bases, with 10 bases separating them. CDR3 length: 15 amino acids.

This CDR3 reads CASSQEVSPGANYGYTF. The CDR3 DNA reads as TGCGCCAGCAGCCAAGAGGTCTCTCCAGGGGCTAACTATGGCTACACCTTC. V is TRBV4-3 and J is TRBJ1-2; D possibly corresponds to TRBD1 (6 bases). The germline gives CDR1 LGHNA, CDR2 YSLEER. The V and J ends lost 0 bases and 0 bases respectively, with 14 bases between them. The CDR3 spans 17 residues.

This clonotype was counted between two and nine times. The chain is built from TRBV6-5 and TRBJ2-1; TRBD1 matches 7 bases. Germline assignment: CDR1 MNHEY and CDR2 SVGAGI. V trimming: 4 bases; J trimming: 4 bases; junction bases outside the gene matches: 10. The length of the CDR3 is 16 residues. The CDR3 protein is CASSSPSRGIYNEQFF. CDR3 nucleotide sequence: TGTGCCAGCAGTTCCCCCTCCAGGGGGATTTACAATGAGCAGTTCTTC.

The V call is TRBV6-2 or TRBV6-3, the J call TRBJ2-1, with D hard to call. This CDR3 is 14 amino acids long. V dropped 7 bases and J dropped 3 bases, with 13 bases sitting between them. From germline, CDR1 is MNHEY and CDR2 SVGEGT. The CDR3 loop reads CASTWAASYNEQFF. CDR3 DNA: TGTGCCAGCACCTGGGCGGCTAGCTACAATGAGCAGTTCTTC.

Only a few counts were recorded for this clonotype. The chain has TRBV12-3 or TRBV12-4 and TRBJ2-1; 9 bases are shared with TRBD2. The CDR3 extends over 15 amino acids. With 4 bases clipped from V and 6 bases from J, the junction kept 7 bases outside the gene matches. The CDR3 sequence: CASSSGTSFLNEQFF. The CDR3, as DNA: TGTGCCAGCAGTTCAGGGACTAGCTTTCTCAATGAGCAGTTCTTC.

This clonotype was detected many times. J is TRBJ2-7 and V is TRBV12-3 or TRBV12-4, with a tentative D call TRBD2 (5 bases). The germline V and J ends were trimmed by 1 base and 5 bases, with 9 bases remaining between them. CDR3 length: 13 amino acids. The CDR3 DNA sequence: TGTGCCAGCAGTTTAGGAGGGTCGGACGAGCAGTACTTC. Residues: CASSLGGSDEQYF.

The chain combines TRBV20-1 with TRBJ2-1, with D perhaps matching TRBD2 (6 bases). V was trimmed by 1 base and J by 4 bases, leaving 17 bases between them. Germline V gene data show CDR1 as DFQATT and CDR2 as SNEGSKA (reference sequence). This CDR3 region has 16 residues. This chain's CDR3 is CSARVNGAGPYNEQFF. In DNA form, the CDR3 reads TGCAGTGCTAGAGTGAACGGCGCGGGGCCTTACAATGAGCAGTTCTTC.

J is TRBJ2-1 and V is TRBV4-1, with 14 positions matching TRBD2. The CDR3 is 19 residues long. Germline lookup yields CDR1 MGHRA and CDR2 YSYEKL. Trimming removed 4 bases from V and 4 bases from J; junction bases left unmatched: 12. The chain's CDR3 is CASSPPGLAGDSEYNEQFF. The DNA of the CDR3 is TGCGCCAGCAGCCCCCCGGGACTAGCGGGAGACTCGGAGTACAATGAGCAGTTCTTC.

This clonotype was counted a few times. This chain's CDR3 is CSARDSGNYGYTF. The CDR3 region has the DNA TGCAGTGCTAGGGACAGCGGTAACTATGGCTACACCTTC. The chain joins TRBV20-1 to TRBJ1-2; tentatively, D is TRBD1 (6 bases). Germline CDR1 DFQATT, CDR2 SNEGSKA (reference sequence). There are 13 residues in the CDR3. Trimming shortened V by 3 bases and J by 1 base, and 9 bases separated the two germline ends.

Concerning this clonotype itself: This could be a read error, since a much larger clone is one nucleotide away. The rearrangement joins TRBV14 to TRBJ2-5; D might be TRBD1 (5 bases). Germline V gene sequence: CDR1 SGHDN, CDR2 FVKESK. CDR3 size: 13 residues. V shed 4 bases and J shed 2 bases, with 8 bases lying between them. The CDR3 reads CASSPTEQETQYF. CDR3 in DNA: TGTGCCAGCAGCCCGACAGAGCAAGAGACCCAGTACTTC.

This clonotype has more than one count but fewer than ten. The rearrangement joins TRBV5-1 to TRBJ1-2; 9 nucleotides align to TRBD1. Germline assignment: CDR1 SGHRS and CDR2 YFSETQ. This CDR3 spans 14 amino acids. V lost 0 bases, J lost 8 bases, and 5 bases stayed unmatched. CDR3 sequence reads: CASSLEGQGGGYTF. CDR3 DNA: TGCGCCAGCAGCTTGGAGGGACAGGGCGGCGGCTACACCTTC.

This clonotype came up many times. The chain joins TRBV14 to TRBJ1-1; no clear D gene. The CDR3 spans 15 residues. Per the germline V gene, CDR1 is SGHDN and CDR2 is FVKESK. V was pared by 1 base and J by 0 bases, with 9 bases between. The CDR3 sequence: CASSQGRGLNTEAFF. The CDR3 DNA is TGTGCCAGCAGCCAAGGAAGAGGACTGAACACTGAAGCTTTCTTT.

The V call is TRBV20-1, the J call TRBJ2-7; 12 nucleotides agree with TRBD2. Germline CDR1 is DFQATT and CDR2 is SNEGSKA (reference sequence). The junction had 10 bases not matched to a gene; V was cut back by 0 bases and J by 4 bases. CDR3 length: 17 amino acids. CDR3 nucleotides: TGCAGTGCTAGAGATAATTTGAGACTAGCGGGAGCGTACGAGCAGTACTTC. Encoded protein: CSARDNLRLAGAYEQYF.

In DNA form, the CDR3 reads TGTGCCAGCAGTTACACATCCGGTTGGACCCAGTACTTC. This sequence encodes CASSYTSGWTQYF. V is TRBV6-6 and J is TRBJ2-5; no clear D gene. The V gene's germline CDR1 is MNHNY and CDR2 SVGAGI (reference sequence). The CDR3 sequence is 13 residues long. V lost 2 bases and J 7 bases, leaving 11 bases between the germline ends.

This clonotype has ten or more counts. This sequence joins TRBV7-2 and TRBJ1-4, with D hard to call. This CDR3 is built from 12 residues. Germline CDR1 and CDR2: SGHTA and FQGNSA. V was cut by 5 bases and J by 4 bases, with 5 bases left in between. The CDR3 DNA reads as TGTGCCAGCAGCCTCTATAATGAAAAACTGTTTTTT. It specifies CASSLYNEKLFF. Combining the CDR3 with reference TRBV7-2 and TRBJ1-4 gives the whole variable domain GAGVSQSPSNKVTEKGKDVELRCDPISGHTALYWYRQSLGQGLEFLIYFQGNSAPDKSGLPSDRFSAERTGGSVSTLTIQRTQQEDSAVYLCASSLYNEKLFFGSGTQLSVL.

The sample holds a few counts of this clonotype. V usage is TRBV10-3 and J usage is TRBJ2-7; D remains unclear. V shed 7 bases and J shed 1 base, with 17 bases lying between them. The CDR3 spans 15 residues. Germline V gene lookup returns CDR1 ENHRY and CDR2 SYGVKD. The CDR3 region has the DNA TGTGCCATCATGCTGGGCCCTCCCGGGTCCTACGAGCAGTACTTC. It encodes CAIMLGPPGSYEQYF.

Many counts were recorded for this clonotype. The chain carries TRBV7-2 and TRBJ2-1; 9 positions match TRBD2. J was trimmed by 6 bases and V by 0 bases; bases with no gene match: 6. The CDR3 totals 16 residues. CDR1 and CDR2 (germline): SGHTA, FQGNSA. CDR3 residues: CASSLADAGGTNEQFF. The DNA for the CDR3 is TGTGCCAGCAGCTTAGCGGACGCGGGGGGGACCAATGAGCAGTTCTTC.